One sample yielded the 28 T cell receptor beta chains listed below, sequenced in a study of molecular identifiers for immune sequencing clone quantification (dated by TCRdb to about 2018). Libraries were constructed by PCR. Instrument used: Illumina HiSeq 4000. TCRdb reprocessing: public reads trimmed at Q25 with fastp, clones called with MiXCR, in-frame beta chains kept. Entries that share a CDR3 protein sequence are merged under the most common genes and DNA. Counted in this sample were 100,000 or so distinct CDR3 sequences; roughly 21% of them appeared once. The ten largest clones capture approximately 1% of the sample. The sample comprised naive CD8+ T cells from blood, with Jurkat cell RNA spiked in. What the cell subset or site label conveys for this sample: FACS-sorted CD8+CD4-CCR7+CD45RA+ naive T cells. The receptors come from a human donor in good health. Some libraries in this study had Jurkat cell RNA spiked in.

On this clonotype: A read error may account for a junction end that differs from germline. This chain links TRBV12-3 or TRBV12-4 with TRBJ1-1, with TRBD1 as a possible D gene (6 bases). The CDR3 spans 14 residues. CDR3 in DNA: TGTGCCAGCAGTTTTCCAGGGGCTAACACTGAAGCTTCCTTT. Translating it yields CASSFPGANTEASF.

J is TRBJ2-3 and V is TRBV20-1; D might be TRBD1 (5 bases). Per the germline V gene, CDR1 is DFQATT and CDR2 is SNEGSKA (reference sequence). The CDR3 extends over 14 amino acids. CDR3: CSIKYTDIPDTQYF. The CDR3 DNA reads as TGCAGCATCAAGTACACGGACATTCCAGATACGCAGTATTTT.

The rearrangement links TRBV5-6 to TRBJ1-5, with 8 bases identical to TRBD1. CDR3 length: 15 residues. Germline assignment: CDR1 SGHDT and CDR2 YYEEEE. The junction had 8 bases not matched to a gene; V was cut back by 4 bases and J by 5 bases. CDR3 DNA sequence: TGTGCCAGCAGCACCCGACAGGGGCCTTATCAGCCCCAGCATTTT. Its translation is CASSTRQGPYQPQHF.

There are many counts of this clonotype. The V and J genes are TRBV7-3 and TRBJ2-5; TRBD2 matches 9 bases. V dropped 3 bases and J dropped 3; count of bases not matched to a gene: 14. The CDR3 extends over 18 amino acids. The V gene's germline CDR1 is SGHTA and CDR2 FQGTGA. For the CDR3, the DNA is TGTGCCAGCAGCTTGGGATTACGCGGGCTAGCGGGAAAAGAGACCCAGTACTTC. Translated, it gives CASSLGLRGLAGKETQYF.

In this sample, this clonotype turned up many times. The CDR3 DNA is TGTGCCAGCAGTTTTGAGGTGGGAGGGGAAGATACGCAGTATTTT. Translation gives CASSFEVGGEDTQYF. The chain is built from TRBV12-3 or TRBV12-4 and TRBJ2-3; 7 positions match TRBD2. V lost 3 bases and J lost 5; bases outside the gene matches: 8. The CDR3 spans 15 residues.

There are a few counts of this clonotype. This sequence joins TRBV5-5 and TRBJ2-4; the match to TRBD2 covers 9 bases. The CDR3 length is 18 residues. The V gene end was trimmed by 2 bases and the J gene end by 1 base; junction bases not matched to a gene: 10. Germline-derived CDR1 and CDR2 are SGHKS and YYEKEE (reference sequence). The CDR3 nucleotides are TGTGCCAGCAGCTTCCAGAGGGGCGGGGGGGTTGCCAAAAACATTCAGTACTTC. This gives the protein CASSFQRGGGVAKNIQYF. Drawing the rest from reference TRBV5-5 and TRBJ2-4, the complete variable domain is DAGVTQSPTHLIKTRGQQVTLRCSPISGHKSVSWYQQVLGQGPQFIFQYYEKEERGRGNFPDRFSARQFPNYSSELNVNALLLGDSALYLCASSFQRGGGVAKNIQYFGAGTRLSVL.

This clonotype was picked up many times. This CDR3 reads CASSQAEKDGRAFRTGELFF. DNA for the CDR3: TGTGCCAGCAGCCAAGCAGAGAAGGACGGGAGGGCCTTTCGTACCGGGGAGCTGTTTTTT. The chain employs TRBV4-2 and TRBJ2-2, with 8 bases identical to TRBD2. Germline V gene lookup returns CDR1 LGHNA and CDR2 YNFKEQ. V lost 1 base, J lost 5 bases, and 18 bases stayed unmatched. CDR3 size: 20 residues.

This clonotype was observed many times. The rearrangement uses TRBV11-2 and TRBJ2-1, with D tentatively TRBD2 (7 bases). CDR1 is SGHAT, CDR2 FQNNGV, per germline. V gave up 1 base and J gave up 10 bases, with 20 bases separating them. The CDR3 runs to 16 residues. Here the CDR3 DNA reads TGTGCCAGCAGCTTAGTTTCGGGGGGCACCCTTGAGGAGCAGTTCTTC. Encoded protein: CASSLVSGGTLEEQFF.

At least ten counts were recorded for this clonotype. V gene TRBV2 combines with J gene TRBJ2-7; weak D call: TRBD1 (6 bases). This CDR3 is built from 16 residues. Germline V lookup: CDR1 SNHLY, CDR2 FYNNEI. V was cut by 2 bases and J by 3 bases, with 17 bases left in between. The CDR3 bases are TGTGCCAGCAGTGAAAGCGGACAGTACACCCTCTACGAGCAGTACTTC. Protein sequence: CASSESGQYTLYEQYF.

A note on this clonotype: A much larger clone lies one base from this, so it may be a read error. The gene calls are TRBV15 and TRBJ1-5; D may be TRBD1 (6 bases). CDR1 and CDR2 from the germline V gene are LNHNV and YYDKDF (reference sequence). The CDR3 totals 17 residues. V was trimmed by 1 base and J by 2 bases, leaving 15 bases between them. Here the CDR3 DNA reads TGTGCCACCAGCAGAGGAGTAGGGCCAGGGGGCAATCAGCCCCAGCATTTT. This codes for CATSRGVGPGGNQPQHF.

This clonotype was observed at least ten times. The CDR3 loop is CASLGVQVEKANTGELFF. In DNA, the CDR3 is TGTGCCAGCTTGGGGGTACAGGTCGAGAAGGCGAACACCGGGGAGCTGTTTTTT. This chain uses TRBV6-1 with TRBJ2-2, with D possibly being TRBD1 or TRBD2 (5 bases each). V shed 8 bases and J shed 0 bases, with 22 bases lying between them. CDR1 is MNHNS, CDR2 SASEGT, per germline. This CDR3 has 18 amino acids.

This clonotype was counted ten times or more. The gene calls are TRBV24-1 and TRBJ2-3; 15 nucleotides align to TRBD2. This CDR3 is 20 amino acids long. Trimming took 3 bases from V and 5 from J; bases not matched to a gene: 14. In germline, CDR1 is KGHDR, CDR2 SFDVKD. The CDR3 is CATSDPSGTSGGLAEDTQYF. In DNA form, the CDR3 reads TGTGCCACCAGTGATCCGTCCGGGACTAGCGGGGGGCTAGCGGAAGATACGCAGTATTTT.

With regard to this clonotype: A read error may account for a junction end that differs from germline. The V call is TRBV4-3, the J call TRBJ1-1; 7 nucleotides match TRBD1. CDR3 size: 15 residues. CDR1 and CDR2 (germline): LGHNA, YSLEER. The DNA for the CDR3 is TGCACCAGCAGCCAAACGACAGGGATGAACACTGAAGCTTTCTTT. Amino acids: CTSSQTTGMNTEAFF.

This clonotype was seen many times. CDR3 loop: CASSPGRGAYEQYF. CDR3 bases: TGTGCCAGTAGTCCTGGGCGCGGAGCCTACGAGCAGTACTTC. This sequence joins TRBV19 and TRBJ2-7; D not certain. This CDR3 has 14 amino acids. Trimming shortened V by 5 bases and J by 2 bases, and 13 bases separated the two germline ends. Germline values: CDR1 LNHDA, CDR2 SQIVND (reference sequence).

This rearrangement joins TRBV5-6 to TRBJ2-2; D could derive from TRBD1 or TRBD2 (5 bases each). This CDR3 is built from 16 residues. CDR1 and CDR2 (germline): SGHDT, YYEEEE. V was pared by 3 bases and J by 0 bases, with 12 bases between. CDR3 residues: CASSSTGRTNTGELFF. The CDR3 DNA reads as TGTGCCAGCAGCTCAACGGGACGTACGAACACCGGGGAGCTGTTTTTT.

This CDR3 reads CASSPHGGSDNEQFF. In nucleotides, the CDR3 is TGTGCCAGCAGTCCCCATGGGGGATCGGACAATGAGCAGTTCTTC. This sequence joins TRBV6-2 or TRBV6-3 and TRBJ2-1; TRBD1 or TRBD2 may be the D gene (5 bases each). The CDR3 is made up of 15 amino acids. Germline-derived CDR1 and CDR2 are MNHEY and SVGEGT. Trimming shortened V by 5 bases and J by 5 bases, and 16 bases separated the two germline ends.

This clonotype was observed at least ten times. V and J are TRBV12-3 or TRBV12-4 and TRBJ2-1; D unclear. The CDR3 length is 12 residues. Trimming pared 8 bases from V and 1 base from J, leaving 6 bases between. The CDR3 nucleotides are TGTGCCAGCGGGAAGTCCTACAATGAGCAGTTCTTC. Its protein is CASGKSYNEQFF.

Comment on this clonotype: This may come from a read error, since a much larger clone is one base off. Because it lacks the conserved phenylalanine or tryptophan at the end, this CDR3 is likely a read error. The chain links TRBV6-2 or TRBV6-3 to TRBJ2-5; D assignment may be TRBD1 or TRBD2 (6 bases each). This CDR3 is 15 amino acids long. Per germline, CDR1 MNHEY and CDR2 SVGEGT. V was pared by 2 bases and J by 2 bases, with 12 bases between. For the CDR3, the DNA is TGTGCCAGCAGTTACGAGGGGGGCTCACAAGAGACCCAGTACCTC. This translates into CASSYEGGSQETQYL.

Comment on this clonotype: At one end the junction does not follow the germline gene, possibly because of a read error. This chain connects TRBV12-3 or TRBV12-4 to TRBJ1-5; D remains ambiguous. This CDR3 region has 16 residues. CDR3 region: CASSLHGLKSNQRQHF. The CDR3 region has the DNA TGTGCCAGCAGTTTGCACGGACTTAAGAGCAATCAGCGCCAGCATTTT.

This clonotype was observed a few times. The V and J genes are TRBV20-1 and TRBJ2-1; TRBD1 matches 7 bases. The DNA end favors TRBJ2-7, so the J call may be wrong. The CDR3 is 16 residues long. Germline V gives CDR1 DFQATT, CDR2 SNEGSKA (reference sequence). The CDR3 loop reads CSARPLGQVLSNEQYF. The CDR3 DNA reads as TGCAGTGCTAGACCTCTAGGACAGGTCCTCTCAAATGAGCAGTACTTC.

This clonotype has at least ten counts. The chain employs TRBV9 and TRBJ1-3; 8 bases line up with TRBD1. The CDR3 covers 18 residues. The trim removed 3 bases at V and 2 bases at J, leaving 13 bases unmatched. Per germline, CDR1 SGDLS and CDR2 YYNGEE. CDR3 in DNA: TGTGCCAGCAGCGCACAACAGACAGGGGATAGAACTGGAAACACCATATATTTT. This codes for CASSAQQTGDRTGNTIYF.

Points on this clonotype: A much larger clone lies one base from this, so it may be a read error. The genes are TRBV12-3 or TRBV12-4 and TRBJ1-3, with 9 bases identical to TRBD1. CDR3 length: 16 residues. Here the CDR3 DNA reads TGTGCCAGCAGTTTGATGAGGGACAGGGCTGGAAACATCATATATTTT. This gives the protein CASSLMRDRAGNIIYF.

This clonotype was recorded at least ten times. Mismatch with germline at one junction end may stem from a read error. Here the CDR3 DNA reads TGTGCCAACGAGACTAGCGGGAGGGCCGCCTCCCACGAGCAGTACTTC. Its translation is CANETSGRAASHEQYF. The V gene is TRBV25-1, the J gene TRBJ2-7, with 14 bases fitting TRBD2. Germline CDR1 is MGHDK and CDR2 is SYGVNS. The CDR3 contains 16 residues.

This clonotype was counted many times. The genes are TRBV6-2 or TRBV6-3 and TRBJ1-1; D ambiguous. V dropped 5 bases and J dropped 1 base, with 14 bases sitting between them. Germline assignment: CDR1 MNHEY and CDR2 SVGEGT. This CDR3 is 15 amino acids long. CDR3 sequence reads: CASSASVAWNTEAFF. The CDR3 coding sequence is TGTGCCAGCAGTGCGTCGGTAGCCTGGAACACTGAAGCTTTCTTT.

This clonotype was detected many times. The V call is TRBV7-8, the J call TRBJ2-3; possibly TRBD1 for D (5 bases). V was trimmed by 2 bases and J by 6 bases, leaving 12 bases between them. This CDR3 contains 14 residues. CDR1 and CDR2 from the germline V gene are SGHVS and FQNEAQ. CDR3 in DNA: TGTGCCAGCAGCTTAATTCCGGACACCGATACGCAGTATTTT. It codes for CASSLIPDTDTQYF.

V is TRBV28 and J is TRBJ2-7; 8 nucleotides match TRBD2. Germline lookup yields CDR1 MDHEN and CDR2 SYDVKM. V gave up 4 bases and J gave up 0 bases; unmatched junction bases: 8. This CDR3 has 16 residues. The CDR3: CASSYRVAGLSYEQYF. CDR3 coding DNA: TGTGCCAGCAGTTATAGGGTAGCGGGGCTCTCCTACGAGCAGTACTTC.

This clonotype occurred many times. The chain is built from TRBV19 and TRBJ2-7; perhaps TRBD1 as D (6 bases). The CDR3 extends over 13 amino acids. The germline CDR1 and CDR2 sequences are LNHDA and SQIVND (reference sequence). The V end was cut by 1 base, the J end by 3 bases, with 7 bases between. In nucleotides, the CDR3 is TGTGCCAGTAGTATAGGGACAGACTACGAGCAGTACTTC. Its protein product is CASSIGTDYEQYF. Using reference TRBV19 and TRBJ2-7 for the parts outside the CDR3, the full variable domain is DGGITQSPKYLFRKEGQNVTLSCEQNLNHDAMYWYRQDPGQGLRLIYYSQIVNDFQKGDIAEGYSVSREKKESFPLTVTSAQKNPTAFYLCASSIGTDYEQYFGPGTRLTVT.

This clonotype was found many times. The gene calls are TRBV4-1 and TRBJ2-7, with a possible D match to TRBD1 (5 bases). This CDR3 has 15 amino acids. Trimming removed 4 bases at V and 6 bases at J, with 19 bases between. CDR1 is MGHRA, CDR2 YSYEKL, per germline. The CDR3 DNA sequence: TGCGCCAGCAGCCCGACGGCGGCAGGGTCAGGCGAGCAGTACTTC. This gives the protein CASSPTAAGSGEQYF.